A single sample is the source of the 23 T cell receptor beta chains below, sequenced in a study of blood T cell repertoires in COVID-19. TCRdb's copy holds only in-frame clones and misses some; the assay was immunoSEQ multiplex PCR. The repertoire has some 220,000 clones, almost 85% of them found once; the top ten carry about 4%. Sequenced: peripheral blood. The origin of the receptors is a man aged 45-65 years with acute or convalescent COVID-19.

The V gene is TRBV7-2, the J gene TRBJ1-2; D perhaps matches TRBD1 (6 bases). Between the trimmed V and J ends, which lost 4 bases and 3 bases, there was a span of 9 bases. The CDR3 is 13 amino acids. Germline V gene lookup returns CDR1 SGHTA and CDR2 FQGNSA. CDR3 DNA sequence: TGTGCCAGCAGCTCCCGACAGGACTATGGCTACACCTTC. Translated, it gives CASSSRQDYGYTF. The whole variable domain, filled in from reference TRBV7-2 and TRBJ1-2, reads GAGVSQSPSNKVTEKGKDVELRCDPISGHTALYWYRQSLGQGLEFLIYFQGNSAPDKSGLPSDRFSAERTGGSVSTLTIQRTQQEDSAVYLCASSSRQDYGYTFGSGTRLTVV.

This sequence joins TRBV6-6 and TRBJ2-1, with 8 nucleotides matching TRBD2. This CDR3 comprises 14 residues. CDR1 MNHNY and CDR2 SVGAGI come from the germline V gene (reference sequence). V dropped 6 bases and J dropped 4; count of bases not matched to a gene: 5. This CDR3 reads CASRIAGSYNEQFF. The CDR3, as DNA: TGTGCCAGCAGAATAGCGGGGAGTTACAATGAGCAGTTCTTC.

The chain recombines TRBV5-3 with TRBJ1-5; 7 bases align to TRBD1. TRBV5-3 is an ORF, with its function uncertain. This CDR3 is built from 16 residues. The V and J ends lost 5 bases and 0 bases, in that order; junction bases with no gene match: 8. In nucleotides, the CDR3 is TGTGCCAGAAGTCCCGACAGGGCCTATAGCAATCAGCCCCAGCATTTT. Translating gives CARSPDRAYSNQPQHF.

This clone was detected only once. The chain employs TRBV9 and TRBJ2-1, with D maybe TRBD2 (5 bases). This CDR3 has 14 residues. Trimming removed 0 bases from V and 9 bases from J, with 13 bases in between. Germline CDR1 reads SGDLS; CDR2 reads YYNGEE. For the CDR3, the DNA is TGTGCCAGCAGCGTAGTTGGTGAGGGTGGTGAGCAGTTCTTC. It is translated as CASSVVGEGGEQFF. Looking up the rest from reference TRBV9 and TRBJ2-1 gives the full variable domain: DSGVTQTPKHLITATGQRVTLRCSPRSGDLSVYWYQQSLDQGLQFLIQYYNGEERAKGNILERFSAQQFPDLHSELNLSSLELGDSALYFCASSVVGEGGEQFFGPGTRLTVL.

The CDR3 reads CASSDEGWNSPLHF. The DNA of the CDR3 is TGTGCCAGCAGTGACGAGGGTTGGAATTCACCCCTCCACTTT. The chain combines TRBV6-4 with TRBJ1-6; no firm D call. Trimming removed 2 bases at V and 7 bases at J, with 9 bases between. CDR3 size: 14 residues. CDR1 is MRHNA and CDR2 is SNTAGT in the germline V gene.

The chain employs TRBV5-4 and TRBJ2-1; possibly TRBD2 for D (7 bases). This CDR3 is built from 15 residues. The germline CDR1 and CDR2 sequences are SGHNT and YYREEE (reference sequence). The ends were cut back, 6 bases at V and 4 bases at J, with 17 bases in the middle. The CDR3, as DNA: TGTGCCAGCACCCTCGAGGGGGGGCCTTACAATGAGCAGTTCTTC. Translating it yields CASTLEGGPYNEQFF.

The V gene is TRBV7-2, the J gene TRBJ2-1; a weak D match, TRBD2 (6 bases). Trimming shortened V by 5 bases and J by 0 bases, and 17 bases separated the two germline ends. This CDR3 has 17 amino acids. Germline V gene sequence: CDR1 SGHTA, CDR2 FQGNSA. The CDR3 DNA is TGTGCCAGCAGCCAACTTCGGGGGAAGAGCTCCTACAATGAGCAGTTCTTC. Protein sequence: CASSQLRGKSSYNEQFF.

J is TRBJ1-1 and V is TRBV7-3; 7 bases line up with TRBD1. Germline CDR1 and CDR2: SGHTA and FQGTGA. The ends lost 5 bases at V and 8 bases at J; junction bases unmatched: 8. This CDR3 contains 13 residues. The CDR3 protein is CASSLGQASEAFF. The CDR3 nucleotides read TGTGCCAGCAGCCTAGGACAGGCCAGCGAAGCTTTCTTT.

The chain uses TRBV28 and TRBJ2-7; a possible D gene is TRBD1 (6 bases). Germline values: CDR1 MDHEN, CDR2 SYDVKM. Trimming shortened V by 6 bases and J by 0 bases, and 15 bases separated the two germline ends. The length of the CDR3 is 15 residues. CDR3 loop: CASSRSGASSYEQYF. The CDR3 coding sequence is TGTGCCAGCAGCCGCTCAGGGGCAAGCTCCTACGAGCAGTACTTC.

CDR3 sequence: CASSEPPGSTTSQFF. DNA for the CDR3: TGTGCCAGCAGCGAACCCCCGGGATCCACTACTTCCCAGTTCTTC. The gene calls are TRBV11-2 and TRBJ2-1; tentatively, D is TRBD2 (5 bases). This CDR3 has 15 amino acids. Trimming removed 5 bases at V and 13 bases at J, with 24 bases between. Per the germline V gene, CDR1 is SGHAT and CDR2 is FQNNGV.

In DNA form, the CDR3 reads TGCAGCGTGGTGACCCTTGGGGTGGGGGCGAAGGTTGGGTACGAGCAGTACTTC. It specifies CSVVTLGVGAKVGYEQYF. This rearrangement joins TRBV29-1 to TRBJ2-7; maybe TRBD1 (6 bases). Trimming took off 6 bases at V and 4 bases at J, with 31 bases between the two ends. This CDR3 is built from 18 residues. Germline CDR1 reads SQVTM; CDR2 reads ANQGSEA.

The rearrangement uses TRBV20-1 and TRBJ1-4; a possible D gene is TRBD1 (5 bases). This CDR3 region has 14 residues. CDR1 is DFQATT and CDR2 is SNEGSKA in the germline V gene (reference sequence). The germline V and J ends were trimmed by 6 bases and 10 bases, with 21 bases remaining between them. The DNA of the CDR3 is TGCAGTGCGAGTTCGTCGCATAGGGGAGGAAAACTGTTTTTT. Its protein product is CSASSSHRGGKLFF.

This chain links TRBV5-6 with TRBJ1-3; D gene ambiguous. From germline, CDR1 is SGHDT and CDR2 YYEEEE. V was shortened by 1 base and J by 2 bases, with 7 bases between the two germline ends. The CDR3 has 14 residues. The CDR3 reads CASSLWAAGNTIYF. The CDR3 DNA reads TGTGCCAGCAGCTTGTGGGCAGCTGGAAACACCATATATTTT.

This chain connects TRBV5-1 to TRBJ2-2; TRBD2 matches at 9 bases. Germline loops: CDR1 SGHRS, CDR2 YFSETQ. The J segment lost 6 bases and the V segment lost 4 bases, leaving 7 bases of the junction unmatched. The CDR3 extends over 15 amino acids. The CDR3 coding sequence is TGCGCCAGCAGCGTGCGCCCTAGCGGGGCCGGGGAGCTGTTTTTT. This gives the protein CASSVRPSGAGELFF.

The chain couples TRBV14 to TRBJ2-7, with TRBD1 identical over 7 bases. CDR3 length equals 13 residues. Germline V gene lookup returns CDR1 SGHDN and CDR2 FVKESK. V trimming: 3 bases; J trimming: 6 bases; junction bases outside the gene matches: 5. DNA for the CDR3: TGTGCCAGCAGCCAGTACAGGGGTTCCGAGCAGTACTTC. Encoded protein: CASSQYRGSEQYF.

This rearrangement joins TRBV4-1 to TRBJ2-3; 8 bases are shared with TRBD2. Per germline, CDR1 MGHRA and CDR2 YSYEKL. The CDR3 is made up of 20 amino acids. V shed 0 bases, J shed 2 bases, and the junction held 16 bases outside the gene matches. The chain's CDR3 is CASSQESFGRAPGFTDTQYF. DNA of the CDR3: TGCGCCAGCAGCCAAGAATCATTCGGGAGGGCCCCTGGTTTCACAGATACGCAGTATTTT.

This clone was observed a few times. V is TRBV5-6 and J is TRBJ2-7, with 7 positions matching TRBD1. The CDR3 consists of 16 residues. The germline gives CDR1 SGHDT, CDR2 YYEEEE. With V trimmed by 7 bases and J by 5 bases, 18 bases remained unmatched. In DNA, the CDR3 is TGTGCCAGCCAAAGCTTGGTCCGACAGGGCGAAGACGAGCAGTACTTC. This codes for CASQSLVRQGEDEQYF. The variable domain in full, completed from reference TRBV5-6 and TRBJ2-7, reads DAGVTQSPTHLIKTRGQQVTLRCSPKSGHDTVSWYQQALGQGPQFIFQYYEEEERQRGNFPDRFSGHQFPNYSSELNVNALLLGDSALYLCASQSLVRQGEDEQYFGPGTRLTVT.

This clone was counted many times. V is TRBV10-2 and J is TRBJ2-7; D is unresolved. Per germline, CDR1 WSHSY and CDR2 SAAADI. Trimming cost V 2 bases and J 3 bases, with 5 bases left between them. The CDR3 totals 12 residues. As DNA, the CDR3 is TGCGCCAGCAGTGAGCCGGGCTACGAGCAGTACTTC. It translates to CASSEPGYEQYF.

The J gene is TRBJ2-7, the V gene TRBV5-1; TRBD2 aligns across 11 bases. The CDR3 has 19 amino acids. Germline lookup yields CDR1 SGHRS and CDR2 YFSETQ. The V gene end was trimmed by 0 bases and the J gene end by 4 bases; junction bases not matched to a gene: 15. The chain's CDR3 is CASSLAPYTSGGSHYEQYF. CDR3 nucleotides: TGCGCCAGCAGCTTGGCCCCCTATACTAGCGGGGGATCCCATTACGAGCAGTACTTC.

The chain employs TRBV10-3 and TRBJ2-1; 11 nucleotides line up with TRBD2. The CDR3 has 15 amino acids. The ends lost 5 bases at V and 2 bases at J; junction bases unmatched: 2. The germline gives CDR1 ENHRY, CDR2 SYGVKD. Here the CDR3 reads CAISSTSGTYNEQFF. In DNA, the CDR3 is TGTGCCATCAGTTCGACTAGCGGGACCTACAATGAGCAGTTCTTC.

V and J are TRBV20-1 and TRBJ1-1; possible D gene TRBD1, 5 bases. The CDR3 runs to 11 residues. Trimming pared 6 bases from V and 8 bases from J, leaving 13 bases between. The germline V gene has CDR1 DFQATT and CDR2 SNEGSKA (reference sequence). The CDR3 sequence is CSAKSGHEAFF. CDR3 in DNA: TGCAGTGCCAAAAGTGGACACGAAGCTTTCTTT.

The rearrangement uses TRBV7-8 and TRBJ2-7; TRBD2 agrees at 12 bases. V lost 2 bases, J lost 4 bases, and 3 bases stayed unmatched. This CDR3 contains 15 residues. Germline V gene data show CDR1 as SGHVS and CDR2 as FQNEAQ. The CDR3 coding sequence is TGTGCCAGCAGCTTAAGACTAGCGGGAGATTACGAGCAGTACTTC. Amino acids: CASSLRLAGDYEQYF.

J is TRBJ2-7 and V is TRBV2; 9 positions agree with TRBD1. CDR3 length: 15 amino acids. Germline V gene lookup returns CDR1 SNHLY and CDR2 FYNNEI. Losses at the gene ends were 6 bases for V and 2 bases for J; bases not matched to a gene: 8. The CDR3 is CASRERQGGPYEQYF. For the CDR3, the DNA is TGTGCCAGCAGAGAACGACAGGGGGGTCCCTACGAGCAGTACTTC.